This T cell receptor beta chain was retrieved from a study of blood T cell repertoires in COVID-19. About the research overall: Acute-phase and convalescent COVID-19 samples originated in the United States, Italy and Spain. Sources were T cells, B-cell-depleted T cells, or PBMCs; the material itself was cDNA or gDNA.

In the original analysis: Reference gene primer amplification in the assay estimated nucleated cell counts. The data were produced by immunoSEQ multiplex PCR, yet TCRdb's version contains in-frame clones alone and is incomplete. V, J and clone size reflect that table, while D and trimming were determined from the DNA. The sample carries 50,000 or so clones, about 93% recorded once. Looked up from germline, CDR1 is LGHNT and CDR2 is FRNRAP. The CDR3 spans 15 residues. Trimming cost V 6 bases and J 7 bases; bases outside gene matches: 11. The chain couples TRBV12-5 to TRBJ1-2, with 10 positions matching TRBD1. The clonotype originates from a human donor with active COVID-19. The donor label of this sample is uncertain. Material: peripheral blood. CDR3 in DNA: TGTGCTAGTGGCCGGAACGGACAGGGGGATCGTGGCTACACCTTC. Protein: CASGRNGQGDRGYTF. Full variable domain (missing parts from reference TRBV12-5 and TRBJ1-2): DARVTQTPRHKVTEMGQEVTMRCQPILGHNTVFWYRQTMMQGLELLAYFRNRAPLDDSGMPKDRFSAEMPDATLATLKIQPSEPRDSAVYFCASGRNGQGDRGYTFGSGTRLTVV.